The T cell receptor beta chain described here comes from a study of naive and memory T cell subsets. Regarding the study as a whole: Activation and differentiation may alter RNA-based TCR counts.

Two oligonucleotides, mixed equimolar, formed the beta constant-region primer covering TRBC1 and TRBC2. Nested alpha and beta constant-region primers with the SP2 primer drove four PCR rounds on ligated cDNA. Using its own MiXCR run on the UMI-ligation and nested PCR reads, TCRdb lists one record per CDR3 protein. This sample has 95,000 to 150,000 distinct CDR3 sequences, with roughly 36% found just once. Separate alpha and beta amplification began at the second PCR step. This clonotype was seen a single time. Its target is unknown. The receptor was isolated from a human donor in good health. Sequenced: central memory CD4+ T cells from blood.

The CDR3 spells CSARGGDVETQYF. DNA for the CDR3: TGCAGTGCTAGAGGTGGGGATGTGGAGACCCAGTACTTC. The chain links TRBV20-1 to TRBJ2-5; no firm D call. Trimming pared 1 base from V and 5 bases from J, leaving 11 bases between. Per the germline V gene, CDR1 is DFQATT and CDR2 is SNEGSKA (reference sequence). This CDR3 is 13 amino acids long.